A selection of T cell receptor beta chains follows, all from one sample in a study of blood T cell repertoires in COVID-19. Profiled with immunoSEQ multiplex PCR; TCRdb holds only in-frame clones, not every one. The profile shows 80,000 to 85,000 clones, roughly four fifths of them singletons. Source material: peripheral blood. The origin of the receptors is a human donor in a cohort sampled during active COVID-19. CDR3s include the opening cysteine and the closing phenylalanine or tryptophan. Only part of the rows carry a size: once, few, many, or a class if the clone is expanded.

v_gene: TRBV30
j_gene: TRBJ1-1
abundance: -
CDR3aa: CAWSIGDRGTEAFF

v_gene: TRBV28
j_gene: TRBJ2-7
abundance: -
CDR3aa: CASRGQTYEQYF

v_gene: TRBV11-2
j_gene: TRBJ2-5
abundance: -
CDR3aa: CASSPRLRERETQYF

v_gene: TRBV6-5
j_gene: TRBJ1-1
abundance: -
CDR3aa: CASKWSVNTEAFF

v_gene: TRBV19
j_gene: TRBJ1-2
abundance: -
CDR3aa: CASSMVNRVAGYTF

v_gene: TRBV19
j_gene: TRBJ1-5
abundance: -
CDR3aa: CASKDRANQPQHF

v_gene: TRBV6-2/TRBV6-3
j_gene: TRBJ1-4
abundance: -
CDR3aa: CASSPLTGNMEKLFF

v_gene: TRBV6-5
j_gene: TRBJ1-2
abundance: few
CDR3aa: CASSYGQGRGYTF

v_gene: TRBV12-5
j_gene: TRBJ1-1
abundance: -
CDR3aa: CASGLTGVRTEAFF

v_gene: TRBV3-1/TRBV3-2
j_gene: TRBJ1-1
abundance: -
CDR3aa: CASSYLTGTEAFF

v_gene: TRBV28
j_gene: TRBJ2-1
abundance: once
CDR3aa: CASSSGKSSYNEQFF

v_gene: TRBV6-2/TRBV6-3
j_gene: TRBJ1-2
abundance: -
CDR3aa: CASSSGGRTYGYTF

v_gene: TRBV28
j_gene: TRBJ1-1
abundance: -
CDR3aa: CASRGNRGLYVNTEAFF

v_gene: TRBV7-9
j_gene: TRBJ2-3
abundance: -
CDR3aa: CASSPLGEARQYF

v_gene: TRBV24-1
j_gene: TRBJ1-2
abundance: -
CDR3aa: CATSGFTGTGFSYGYTF

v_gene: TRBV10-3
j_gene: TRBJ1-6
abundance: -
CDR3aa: CAISGGGIYSPLHF

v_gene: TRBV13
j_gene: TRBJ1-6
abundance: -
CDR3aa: CASSLAGQANSPLHF

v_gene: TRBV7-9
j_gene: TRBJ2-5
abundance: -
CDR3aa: CASSLVRGWIPVGETQYF

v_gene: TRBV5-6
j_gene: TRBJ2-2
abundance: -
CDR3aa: CASSWTRSGELFF

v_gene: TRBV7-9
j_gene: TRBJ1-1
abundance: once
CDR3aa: CASSFGKLKQEGNTEAFF

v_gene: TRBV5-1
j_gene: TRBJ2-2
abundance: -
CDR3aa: CASSFPGELFF

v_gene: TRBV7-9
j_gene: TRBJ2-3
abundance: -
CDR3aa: CASSLGQASTDTQYF

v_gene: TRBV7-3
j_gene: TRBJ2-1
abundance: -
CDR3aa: CASGQGAGAAYNEQFF

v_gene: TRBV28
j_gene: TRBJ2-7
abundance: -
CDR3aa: CASSFDRTLSYEQYF

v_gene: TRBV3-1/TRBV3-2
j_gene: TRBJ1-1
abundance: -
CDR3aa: CASSQDGRGAFF

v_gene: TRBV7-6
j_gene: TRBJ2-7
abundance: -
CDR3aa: CASSFTAQGKGSYEQYF

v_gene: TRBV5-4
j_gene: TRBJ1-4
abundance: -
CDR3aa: CASSHPKGERGTNEKLFF

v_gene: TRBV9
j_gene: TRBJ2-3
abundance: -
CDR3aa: CASSVGVAGTPDTQYF

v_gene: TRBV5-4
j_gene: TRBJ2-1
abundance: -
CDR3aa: CASFPRGPGAYNEQFF

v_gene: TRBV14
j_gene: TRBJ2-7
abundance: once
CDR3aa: CASSQEGTGFYEQYF

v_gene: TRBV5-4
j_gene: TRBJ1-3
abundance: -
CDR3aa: CASSLDSSGNTIYF

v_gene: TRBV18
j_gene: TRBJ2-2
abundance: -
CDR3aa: CASSPSGQNTGELFF

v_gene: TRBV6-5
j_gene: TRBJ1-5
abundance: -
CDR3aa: CASMRQGHGNQPQHF

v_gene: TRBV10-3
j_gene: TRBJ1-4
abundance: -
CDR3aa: CASASGQFEKLFF

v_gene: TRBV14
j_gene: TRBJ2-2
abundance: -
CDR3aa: CASRLDRGGRNTGELFF

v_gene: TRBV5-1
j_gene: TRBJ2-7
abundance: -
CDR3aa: CASSAGLGLEQYF

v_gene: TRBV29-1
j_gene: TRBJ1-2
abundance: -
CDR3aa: CSVDNRGYGYTF

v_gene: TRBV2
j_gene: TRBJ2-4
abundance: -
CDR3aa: CASSATGHGKNIQYF

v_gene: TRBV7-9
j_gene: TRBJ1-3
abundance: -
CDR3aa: CASSPKTRISGNTIYF

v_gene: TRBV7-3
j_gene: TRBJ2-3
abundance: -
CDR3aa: CASSFLEADTQYF

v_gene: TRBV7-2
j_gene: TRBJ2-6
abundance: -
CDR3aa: CASRPSGGFSGANVLTF

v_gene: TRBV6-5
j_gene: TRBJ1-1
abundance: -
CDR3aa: CASSPDIANTEAFF

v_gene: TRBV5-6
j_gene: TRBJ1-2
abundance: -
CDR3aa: CASSLWGRESNYGYTF

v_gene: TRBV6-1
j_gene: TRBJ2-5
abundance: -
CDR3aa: CASSDGTSQETQYF

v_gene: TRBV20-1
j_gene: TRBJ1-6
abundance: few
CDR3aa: CSASTGTPESSYNSPLHF

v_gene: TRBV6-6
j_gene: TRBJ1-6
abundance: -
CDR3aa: CASKQGFNSPLHF

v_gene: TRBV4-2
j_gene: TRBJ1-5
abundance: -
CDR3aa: CASSQDGRRPPQHF

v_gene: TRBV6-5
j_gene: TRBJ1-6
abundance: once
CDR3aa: CATTQGQLYNSPLHF

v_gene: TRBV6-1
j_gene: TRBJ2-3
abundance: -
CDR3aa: CASSENLIGGALDTQYF

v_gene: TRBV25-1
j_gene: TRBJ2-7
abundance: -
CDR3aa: CASSQLWDSLPYEQYF

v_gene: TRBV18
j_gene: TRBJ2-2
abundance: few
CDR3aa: CASSPPATGTGELFF

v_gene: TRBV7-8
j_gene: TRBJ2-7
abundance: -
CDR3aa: CASSLDTFYEQYF

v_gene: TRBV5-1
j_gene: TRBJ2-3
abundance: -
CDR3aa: CASSLEISGGGTDTQYF

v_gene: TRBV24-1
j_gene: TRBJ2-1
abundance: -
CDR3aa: CATSDEASAFF

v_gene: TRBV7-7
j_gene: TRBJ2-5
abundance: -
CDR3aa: CASSDSGTGDETQYF